Following are 20 T cell receptor beta chains from one sample sequenced in a study of blood T cell repertoires in COVID-19. TCRdb keeps only in-frame clones here, not all; method: immunoSEQ multiplex PCR. The data show 200,000 to 250,000 clones, 80% seen once. Sequenced input: peripheral blood. The receptors originated from a human donor in a cohort sampled during active COVID-19.

The chain uses TRBV4-2 and TRBJ1-6; tentatively, D is TRBD1 (6 bases). The germline V and J ends were trimmed by 5 bases and 14 bases, with 10 bases remaining between them. The CDR3 runs to 11 residues. Germline V gene lookup returns CDR1 LGHNA and CDR2 YNFKEQ. CDR3 sequence: CASSAQGALHF. The CDR3 DNA reads TGTGCCAGCAGCGCACAGGGAGCCCTCCACTTT.

The chain recombines TRBV30 with TRBJ1-2; D ambiguous. CDR3 length equals 14 residues. Germline CDR1 is GTSNPN and CDR2 is SVGIG (reference sequence). Trimming pared 3 bases from V and 7 bases from J, leaving 18 bases between. CDR3 bases: TGTGCCTGGAGATTAGGGTGGACGGGGAGTGGCTACACCTTC. It codes for CAWRLGWTGSGYTF.

In this sample, this clone turned up once. The gene calls are TRBV3-1 (or the pseudogene TRBV3-2) and TRBJ2-3; 7 bases line up with TRBD2. CDR1 LGHDT and CDR2 YNNKEL come from the germline V gene (reference sequence). V lost 0 bases and J lost 0; bases outside the gene matches: 3. The CDR3 consists of 16 residues. CDR3 protein: CASSQDAAGSTDTQYF. DNA of the CDR3: TGTGCCAGCAGCCAAGATGCAGCGGGGAGCACAGATACGCAGTATTTT.

The CDR3 DNA sequence: TGTGCCAGCAGCGTGGGTAGCTTCTCCACAGATACGCAGTATTTT. Amino acid sequence: CASSVGSFSTDTQYF. The chain has TRBV9 and TRBJ2-3; D remains unclear. The germline V and J ends were trimmed by 2 bases and 2 bases, with 12 bases remaining between them. CDR3 length: 15 amino acids. Germline CDR1 is SGDLS and CDR2 is YYNGEE.

V usage is TRBV5-1 and J usage is TRBJ2-3; TRBD2 matches at 12 bases. This CDR3 region has 18 residues. J gave up 4 bases and V 4 bases, and 13 bases lay outside the gene matches. From germline, CDR1 is SGHRS and CDR2 YFSETQ. CDR3 sequence reads: CASSPVPSGRARSDTQYF. The CDR3 DNA sequence: TGCGCCAGCAGCCCCGTTCCTAGCGGGAGGGCCAGGTCAGATACGCAGTATTTT. The full variable domain, its missing parts supplied by reference TRBV5-1 and TRBJ2-3, is KAGVTQTPRYLIKTRGQQVTLSCSPISGHRSVSWYQQTPGQGLQFLFEYFSETQRNKGNFPGRFSGRQFSNSRSEMNVSTLELGDSALYLCASSPVPSGRARSDTQYFGPGTRLTVL.

This clone has only a few counts. V usage is TRBV4-2 and J usage is TRBJ1-5; D not certain. The CDR3 runs to 12 residues. Looked up from germline, CDR1 is LGHNA and CDR2 is YNFKEQ. Trimming pared 8 bases from V and 7 bases from J, leaving 12 bases between. The CDR3 DNA sequence: TGTGCCAGCTCGGTAGCGGGACAGCCCCAGCATTTT. Its translation is CASSVAGQPQHF.

The chain recombines TRBV10-3 with TRBJ1-2, with 12 nucleotides matching TRBD1. CDR3 size: 16 residues. The germline V gene has CDR1 ENHRY and CDR2 SYGVKD. The V and J ends lost 4 bases and 8 bases, in that order; junction bases with no gene match: 11. CDR3 nucleotides: TGTGCCATCAGTGCGGGACAGGGGGCGAGACTCTACGGCTACACCTTC. Its translation: CAISAGQGARLYGYTF.

A remark on this clone: Its ends do not fully match the called genes, so a read error is possible. V gene TRBV6-1 combines with J gene TRBJ2-1; the match to TRBD1 covers 7 bases. The CDR3 runs 13 residues. Germline assignment: CDR1 MNHNS and CDR2 SASEGT. The DNA for the CDR3 is TGTGCCAGCACTGAACAGGGGTTTGGTGAGCAGTTCTTC. Protein product: CASTEQGFGEQFF.

The chain carries TRBV30 and TRBJ1-2; a possible D gene is TRBD1 (6 bases). The CDR3 is 15 residues long. Germline assignment: CDR1 GTSNPN and CDR2 SVGIG (reference sequence). Trimming took off 2 bases at V and 2 bases at J, with 15 bases between the two ends. The CDR3 DNA sequence: TGTGCCTGGAGTACGAGGGGGGGCAGAAACTATGGCTACACCTTC. Encoded protein: CAWSTRGGRNYGYTF.

The chain recombines TRBV7-2 with TRBJ2-7; 7 bases agree with TRBD2. With 4 bases clipped from V and 2 bases from J, the junction kept 11 bases outside the gene matches. The CDR3 extends over 16 amino acids. The germline CDR1 and CDR2 sequences are SGHTA and FQGNSA. As DNA, the CDR3 is TGTGCCAGCAGCTCGCGGGGAGGGCAGCCGACCTACGAGCAGTACTTC. Translated: CASSSRGGQPTYEQYF. Drawing the rest from reference TRBV7-2 and TRBJ2-7, the complete variable domain is GAGVSQSPSNKVTEKGKDVELRCDPISGHTALYWYRQSLGQGLEFLIYFQGNSAPDKSGLPSDRFSAERTGGSVSTLTIQRTQQEDSAVYLCASSSRGGQPTYEQYFGPGTRLTVT.

The rearrangement links TRBV19 to TRBJ2-1, with 11 bases fitting TRBD2. CDR1 LNHDA and CDR2 SQIVND come from the germline V gene (reference sequence). V trimming: 6 bases; J trimming: 0 bases; junction bases outside the gene matches: 4. The CDR3 length is 16 residues. This chain's CDR3 is CASSPTSGISYNEQFF. CDR3 DNA: TGTGCCAGTAGCCCGACTAGCGGGATCTCCTACAATGAGCAGTTCTTC.

This clone came up a few times. The chain's CDR3 is CASMKGGDEKLFF. The CDR3 DNA follows: TGTGCCAGCATGAAAGGGGGGGACGAAAAACTGTTTTTT. This chain uses TRBV28 with TRBJ1-4; D is perhaps TRBD1 (6 bases). Trimming took off 7 bases at V and 8 bases at J, with 14 bases between the two ends. The V gene's germline CDR1 is MDHEN and CDR2 SYDVKM. The CDR3 loop spans 13 amino acids. The full variable domain, completed using reference TRBV28 and TRBJ1-4, is DVKVTQSSRYLVKRTGEKVFLECVQDMDHENMFWYRQDPGLGLRLIYFSYDVKMKEKGDIPEGYSVSREKKERFSLILESASTNQTSMYLCASMKGGDEKLFFGSGTQLSVL.

This clone appeared a single time. The V and J genes are TRBV28 and TRBJ1-3; 7 bases line up with TRBD1. The germline V gene has CDR1 MDHEN and CDR2 SYDVKM. Trimming removed 7 bases from V and 0 bases from J; junction bases left unmatched: 6. CDR3 length: 15 residues. The CDR3 protein is CASTTDRASGNTIYF. The CDR3 nucleotides read TGTGCCAGCACCACAGACAGGGCCTCTGGAAACACCATATATTTT.

J is TRBJ1-5 and V is TRBV10-1; 7 nucleotides line up with TRBD1. The length of the CDR3 is 14 residues. J gave up 1 base and V 6 bases, and 3 bases lay outside the gene matches. Germline loops: CDR1 WNHNN, CDR2 SYGVQD (reference sequence). This CDR3 reads CASSRQGSNQPQHF. The DNA of the CDR3 is TGCGCCAGCAGCCGACAGGGAAGCAATCAGCCCCAGCATTTT.

This chain uses TRBV10-3 with TRBJ2-7, with 11 bases lining up with TRBD1. The CDR3 runs to 16 residues. The V and J ends lost 0 bases and 1 base, in that order; junction bases with no gene match: 2. Germline V gene data show CDR1 as ENHRY and CDR2 as SYGVKD. The CDR3: CAISESGTGGSYEQYF. CDR3 DNA sequence: TGTGCCATCAGTGAGTCCGGGACAGGGGGATCCTACGAGCAGTACTTC.

In its sample, this clone was seen a few times. V gene TRBV6-5 combines with J gene TRBJ2-5, with a possible D match to TRBD2 (6 bases). The CDR3 runs to 13 residues. V was trimmed by 4 bases and J by 7 bases, leaving 13 bases between them. The germline gives CDR1 MNHEY, CDR2 SVGAGI. CDR3 residues: CASSSPGSGTQYF. The CDR3 DNA reads TGTGCCAGCAGTTCTCCCGGGAGTGGGACCCAGTACTTC.

This clone was seen only a few times. As DNA, the CDR3 is TGTGCCACCAGTGGGGTGGGGGCTAGCGGAGGAATCGAGCAGTACTTC. Protein: CATSGVGASGGIEQYF. The rearrangement joins TRBV24-1 to TRBJ2-7; D might be TRBD2 (7 bases). Deletions cut 5 bases from V and 6 bases from J, with 22 bases between. This CDR3 is 16 amino acids long. Germline V gives CDR1 KGHDR, CDR2 SFDVKD.

The chain uses TRBV5-1 and TRBJ2-1, with 10 bases aligning to TRBD2. The CDR3 sequence is 16 residues long. V shed 5 bases, J shed 2 bases, and the junction held 7 bases outside the gene matches. Germline CDR1 SGHRS, CDR2 YFSETQ. CDR3 loop: CASSSSGGPPYNEQFF. The CDR3 DNA reads TGCGCCAGCAGTTCTAGCGGGGGCCCGCCCTACAATGAGCAGTTCTTC.

The V and J genes are TRBV19 and TRBJ2-2, with D perhaps matching TRBD2 (6 bases). V was shortened by 3 bases and J by 5 bases, with 13 bases between the two germline ends. Germline-derived CDR1 and CDR2 are LNHDA and SQIVND (reference sequence). The CDR3 is 15 residues long. CDR3 DNA: TGTGCCAGTAGTATCCGGGGGACGCGAACCGGGGAGCTGTTTTTT. It encodes CASSIRGTRTGELFF. Full variable domain (remainder filled in from reference TRBV19 and TRBJ2-2): DGGITQSPKYLFRKEGQNVTLSCEQNLNHDAMYWYRQDPGQGLRLIYYSQIVNDFQKGDIAEGYSVSREKKESFPLTVTSAQKNPTAFYLCASSIRGTRTGELFFGEGSRLTVL.

Comments on this clone: The same CDR3 also results from other DNA sequences found in this sample. V usage is TRBV5-1 and J usage is TRBJ2-1; perhaps TRBD2 as D (5 bases). Germline V CDR1 and CDR2: SGHRS, YFSETQ. Deletions cut 6 bases from V and 0 bases from J, with 10 bases between. The CDR3 has 14 amino acids. The CDR3 DNA follows: TGCGCCAGCACGAGCGGAGACTCCTACAATGAGCAGTTCTTC. This codes for CASTSGDSYNEQFF. Combining the CDR3 with reference TRBV5-1 and TRBJ2-1 gives the whole variable domain KAGVTQTPRYLIKTRGQQVTLSCSPISGHRSVSWYQQTPGQGLQFLFEYFSETQRNKGNFPGRFSGRQFSNSRSEMNVSTLELGDSALYLCASTSGDSYNEQFFGPGTRLTVL.